This T cell receptor (beta chain) came from a study of blood T cell repertoires in COVID-19. Overall study: The United States, Italy and Spain supplied acute and convalescent COVID-19 samples. T cells, B-cell-depleted T cells, or PBMCs supplied cDNA or gDNA.

Per the original data handling: By means of reference gene primer amplification, nucleated cell counts were estimated. Data came from immunoSEQ multiplex PCR; TCRdb stores just in-frame clones and leaves some out. The V and J calls and the clone size are those of that table, but D and trimming were determined from the DNA. The repertoire holds 100,000 to 120,000 clones, with around 80% as singletons. The ends lost 7 bases at V and 0 bases at J; junction bases unmatched: 6. Germline loops: CDR1 MNHEY, CDR2 SVGAGI. This CDR3 is 15 amino acids long. The rearrangement joins TRBV6-5 to TRBJ1-3; 7 nucleotides match TRBD1. The source is a woman older than 75 with acute or convalescent COVID-19. The sample was peripheral blood. CDR3 in amino acids: CASTSGQSSGNTIYF. For the CDR3, the DNA is TGTGCCAGCACATCGGGACAGAGCTCTGGAAACACCATATATTTT.